Here is one T cell receptor beta chain with its context. This specimen belongs to a study of sequential checkpoint blockade in melanoma. Only in-frame clones appear in the TCRdb table, and some are missing; sequencing was by immunoSEQ multiplex PCR. The sample lists under 40,000 clones, 75% to 90% occurring once. The treatment denotes: randomized to nivolumab then ipilimumab (arm A) or the reverse (arm B). The sequence came from a human donor with melanoma. Specimen: CD8+ T cells sorted from blood (inferred from file names), collected from a patient given nivolumab and ipilimumab in sequence.

CDR3 protein: CASSLGARDTQYF. The CDR3 region has the DNA TGTGCCAGCAGCTTAGGAGCGAGAGATACGCAGTATTTT. V usage is TRBV11-2 and J usage is TRBJ2-3; D uncertain. The ends were cut back, 1 base at V and 5 bases at J, with 7 bases in the middle. Germline lookup yields CDR1 SGHAT and CDR2 FQNNGV. The CDR3 consists of 13 residues.